This TCR beta chain appears in the sequencing data of a study of blood T cell repertoires in COVID-19. Study summary: Samples representing acute and convalescent COVID-19 were sourced from the United States, Italy and Spain.

Sequenced by immunoSEQ multiplex PCR; TCRdb stores in-frame clones only, minus some. There are around 370,000 clones in the sample; 70% to 90% occur only once, and 1.2% lies in the top ten. The CDR3 totals 14 residues. Germline V gives CDR1 KGHDR, CDR2 SFDVKD. Trimming removed 6 bases at V and 3 bases at J, with 14 bases between. Sequencing used PBMCs or T cells enriched from blood (not recorded which). This chain uses TRBV24-1 with TRBJ2-7, with a tentative D call TRBD1 (8 bases). This clonotype originated in a woman in her late teens or twenties who had recovered from COVID-19. CDR3 sequence: CATSTGGGLYEQYF. CDR3 nucleotide sequence: TGTGCCACCAGTACAGGGGGAGGGCTCTACGAGCAGTACTTC.